Below, one T cell receptor beta chain is given with its context. This entry comes from a study of blood T cell repertoires in COVID-19. About the research overall: Researchers got acute and convalescent COVID-19 samples from the United States, Italy and Spain.

Authors' methods: Nucleated cell number was recorded as an estimate derived from reference gene primer amplification. Sequencing used immunoSEQ multiplex PCR; TCRdb keeps in-frame clones, though not all of them. V and J calls and clone size are copied from that table; D and trimming were computed from the DNA. This sample yields under 250,000 clones, of which 83% are seen a single time; 2.5% belongs to the top ten. The CDR3 has 11 residues. V was pared by 3 bases and J by 7 bases, with 8 bases between. The V gene's germline CDR1 is DFQATT and CDR2 SNEGSKA (reference sequence). The sequenced sample was peripheral blood. V and J are TRBV20-1 and TRBJ2-3; D possibly corresponds to TRBD2 (5 bases). The sequence came from a woman aged 40 to 50 with active or convalescent COVID-19. The CDR3 spells CSARRTHTQYF. The CDR3, as DNA: TGCAGTGCTAGGAGGACTCATACGCAGTATTTT.